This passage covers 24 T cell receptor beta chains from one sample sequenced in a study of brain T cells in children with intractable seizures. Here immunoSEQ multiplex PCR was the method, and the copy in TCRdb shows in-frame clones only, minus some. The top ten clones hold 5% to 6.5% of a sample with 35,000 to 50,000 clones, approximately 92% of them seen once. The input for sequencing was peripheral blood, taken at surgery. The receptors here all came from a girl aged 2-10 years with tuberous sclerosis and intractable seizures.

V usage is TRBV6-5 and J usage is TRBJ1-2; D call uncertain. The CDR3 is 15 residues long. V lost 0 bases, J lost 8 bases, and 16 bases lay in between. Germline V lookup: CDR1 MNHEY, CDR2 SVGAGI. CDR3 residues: CASSYSVQAAIGYTF. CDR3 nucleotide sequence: TGTGCCAGCAGTTACTCCGTCCAGGCCGCGATAGGCTACACCTTC.

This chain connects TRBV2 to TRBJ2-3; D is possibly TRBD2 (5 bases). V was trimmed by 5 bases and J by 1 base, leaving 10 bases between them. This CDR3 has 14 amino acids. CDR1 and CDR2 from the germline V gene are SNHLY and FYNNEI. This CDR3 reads CASSTGLRTDTQYF. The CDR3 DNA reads TGTGCCAGCAGTACCGGACTGCGCACAGATACGCAGTATTTT.

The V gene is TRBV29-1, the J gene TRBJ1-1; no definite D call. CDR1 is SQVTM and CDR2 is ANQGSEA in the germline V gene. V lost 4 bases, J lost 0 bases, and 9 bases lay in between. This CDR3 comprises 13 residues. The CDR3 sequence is CSVVSLLNTEAFF. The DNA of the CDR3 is TGCAGCGTTGTCTCCCTTTTGAACACTGAAGCTTTCTTT.

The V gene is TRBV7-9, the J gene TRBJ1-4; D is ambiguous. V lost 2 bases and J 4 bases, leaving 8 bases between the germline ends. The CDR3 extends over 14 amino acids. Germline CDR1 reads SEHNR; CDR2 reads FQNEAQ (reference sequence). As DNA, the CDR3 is TGTGCCAGCAGCTTATCGGAGTTTAATGAAAAACTGTTTTTT. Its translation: CASSLSEFNEKLFF.

Here the CDR3 reads CASSTSDGYQPQHF. CDR3 in DNA: TGTGCCAGCAGTACCAGCGACGGTTATCAGCCCCAGCATTTT. The rearrangement links TRBV6-5 to TRBJ1-5; D is unresolved. V gave up 5 bases and J gave up 5 bases, with 13 bases separating them. The CDR3 is 14 residues long. Germline loops: CDR1 MNHEY, CDR2 SVGAGI.

This CDR3 is CASLGSPHEQFF. Written as DNA, the CDR3 is TGTGCCAGCTTGGGAAGCCCCCATGAGCAGTTCTTC. The chain joins TRBV6-5 to TRBJ2-1; D gene unclear. With 8 bases removed from V and 8 bases from J, the gap between germline ends came to 13 bases. The CDR3 is made up of 12 amino acids. CDR1 is MNHEY and CDR2 is SVGAGI in the germline V gene.

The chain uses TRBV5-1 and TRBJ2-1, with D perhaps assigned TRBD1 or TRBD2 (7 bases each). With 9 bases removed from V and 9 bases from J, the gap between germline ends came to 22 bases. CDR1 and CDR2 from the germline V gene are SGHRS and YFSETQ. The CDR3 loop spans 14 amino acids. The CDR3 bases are TGCGCCACCACCGAATCGACAGGGAGGGGTGAGCAGTTCTTC. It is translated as CATTESTGRGEQFF.

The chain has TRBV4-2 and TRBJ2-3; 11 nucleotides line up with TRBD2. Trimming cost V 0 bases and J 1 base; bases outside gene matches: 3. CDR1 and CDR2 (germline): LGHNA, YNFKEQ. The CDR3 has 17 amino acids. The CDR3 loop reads CASSQDGTSGGTDTQYF. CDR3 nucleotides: TGTGCCAGCAGCCAAGATGGGACTAGCGGTGGCACAGATACGCAGTATTTT.

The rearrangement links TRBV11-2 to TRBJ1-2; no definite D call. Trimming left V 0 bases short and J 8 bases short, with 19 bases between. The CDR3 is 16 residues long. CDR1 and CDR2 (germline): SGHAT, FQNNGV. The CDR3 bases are TGTGCCAGCAGCTTAGAGCCCTCTGGTGGAATATGGGGCTACACCTTC. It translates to CASSLEPSGGIWGYTF. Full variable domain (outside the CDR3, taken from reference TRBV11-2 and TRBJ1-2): EAGVAQSPRYKIIEKRQSVAFWCNPISGHATLYWYQQILGQGPKLLIQFQNNGVVDDSQLPKDRFSAERLKGVDSTLKIQPAKLEDSAVYLCASSLEPSGGIWGYTFGSGTRLTVV.

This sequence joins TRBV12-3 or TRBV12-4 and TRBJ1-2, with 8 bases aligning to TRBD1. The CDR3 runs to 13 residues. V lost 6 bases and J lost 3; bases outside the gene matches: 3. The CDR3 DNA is TGTGCCAGCAGCCAGGACAGGGACTATGGCTACACCTTC. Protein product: CASSQDRDYGYTF.

The CDR3 region has the DNA TGTGCCAGCAACGCGGGGGAGAAGGGTCAGCCCCAGCATTTT. This sequence encodes CASNAGEKGQPQHF. The chain employs TRBV6-5 and TRBJ1-5; tentative D call: TRBD1 (5 bases). The germline gives CDR1 MNHEY, CDR2 SVGAGI. Deletions cut 7 bases from V and 6 bases from J, with 16 bases between. CDR3 size: 14 residues.

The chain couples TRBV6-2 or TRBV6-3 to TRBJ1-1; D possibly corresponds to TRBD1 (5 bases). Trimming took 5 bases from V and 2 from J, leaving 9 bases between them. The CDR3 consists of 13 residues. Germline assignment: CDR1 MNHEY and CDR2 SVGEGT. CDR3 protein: CASSRGFNTEAFF. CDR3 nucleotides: TGTGCCAGCAGTCGGGGGTTCAACACTGAAGCTTTCTTT.

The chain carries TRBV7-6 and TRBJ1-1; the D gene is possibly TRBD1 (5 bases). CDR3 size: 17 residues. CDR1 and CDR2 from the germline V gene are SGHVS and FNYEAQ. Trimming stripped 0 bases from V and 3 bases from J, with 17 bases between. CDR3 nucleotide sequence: TGTGCCAGCAGCTTAGCGGTCAGAGAGGGGTTCGACACTGAAGCTTTCTTT. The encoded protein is CASSLAVREGFDTEAFF.

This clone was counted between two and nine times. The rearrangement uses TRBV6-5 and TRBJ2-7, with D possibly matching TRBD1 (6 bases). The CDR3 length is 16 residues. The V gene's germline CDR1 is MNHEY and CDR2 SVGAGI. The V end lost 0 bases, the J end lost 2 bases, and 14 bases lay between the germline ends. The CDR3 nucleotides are TGTGCCAGCAGTTACTCGACAGGCCTACTTACCTACGAGCAGTACTTC. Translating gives CASSYSTGLLTYEQYF.

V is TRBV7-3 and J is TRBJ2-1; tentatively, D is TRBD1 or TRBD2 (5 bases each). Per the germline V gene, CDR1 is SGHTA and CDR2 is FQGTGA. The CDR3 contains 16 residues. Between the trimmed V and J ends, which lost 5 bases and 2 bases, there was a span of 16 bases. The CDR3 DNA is TGTGCCAGCAGCCCCCAATTTGAGGGGACCTACAATGAGCAGTTCTTC. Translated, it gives CASSPQFEGTYNEQFF.

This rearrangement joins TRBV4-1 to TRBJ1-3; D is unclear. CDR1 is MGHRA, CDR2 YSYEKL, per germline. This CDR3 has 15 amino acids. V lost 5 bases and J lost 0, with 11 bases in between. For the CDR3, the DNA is TGCGCCAGCAGCTACCCCTCGGGCTCTGGAAACACCATATATTTT. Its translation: CASSYPSGSGNTIYF.

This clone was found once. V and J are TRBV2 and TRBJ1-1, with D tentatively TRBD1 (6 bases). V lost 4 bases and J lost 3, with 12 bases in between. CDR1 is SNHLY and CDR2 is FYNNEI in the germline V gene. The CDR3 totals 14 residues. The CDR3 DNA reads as TGTGCCAGCAGTGCCCAGGGGACGGACACTGAAGCTTTCTTT. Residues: CASSAQGTDTEAFF.

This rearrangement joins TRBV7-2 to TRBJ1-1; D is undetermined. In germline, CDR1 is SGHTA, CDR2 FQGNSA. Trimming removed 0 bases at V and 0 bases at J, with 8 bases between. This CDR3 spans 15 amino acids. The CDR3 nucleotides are TGTGCCAGCAGCTTAGCAGTCAACGTGAACACTGAAGCTTTCTTT. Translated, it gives CASSLAVNVNTEAFF. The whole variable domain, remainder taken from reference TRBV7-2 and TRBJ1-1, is GAGVSQSPSNKVTEKGKDVELRCDPISGHTALYWYRQSLGQGLEFLIYFQGNSAPDKSGLPSDRFSAERTGGSVSTLTIQRTQQEDSAVYLCASSLAVNVNTEAFFGQGTRLTVV.

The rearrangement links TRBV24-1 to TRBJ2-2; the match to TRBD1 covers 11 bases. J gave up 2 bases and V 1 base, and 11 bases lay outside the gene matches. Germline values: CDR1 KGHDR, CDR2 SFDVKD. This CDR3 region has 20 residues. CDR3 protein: CATSDLGLRDRGRNTGELFF. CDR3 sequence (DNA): TGTGCCACCAGTGATTTAGGCCTCAGGGACAGGGGGAGAAACACCGGGGAGCTGTTTTTT.

DNA of the CDR3: TGTGCCAGTAGTATAGAGGGAATTCCCCTTATCTACGAGCAGTACGTC. This gives the protein CASSIEGIPLIYEQYV. The chain links TRBV19 to TRBJ2-7; D is uncertain. This CDR3 has 16 amino acids. The germline gives CDR1 LNHDA, CDR2 SQIVND (reference sequence). V was pared by 0 bases and J by 3 bases, with 15 bases between.

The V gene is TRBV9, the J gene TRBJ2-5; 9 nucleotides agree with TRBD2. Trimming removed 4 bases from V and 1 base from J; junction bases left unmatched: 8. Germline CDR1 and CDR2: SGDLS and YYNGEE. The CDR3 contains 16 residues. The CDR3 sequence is CASSPGTSSGQETQYF. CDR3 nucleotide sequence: TGTGCCAGCAGCCCGGGGACTAGCTCGGGCCAAGAGACCCAGTACTTC.

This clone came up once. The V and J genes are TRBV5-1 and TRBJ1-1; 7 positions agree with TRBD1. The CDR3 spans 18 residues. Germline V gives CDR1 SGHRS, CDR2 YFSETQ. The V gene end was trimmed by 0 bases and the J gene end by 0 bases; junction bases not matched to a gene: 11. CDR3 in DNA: TGCGCCAGCAGCTTGGAGGTTTTTACAGGGGACATGAACACTGAAGCTTTCTTT. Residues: CASSLEVFTGDMNTEAFF.

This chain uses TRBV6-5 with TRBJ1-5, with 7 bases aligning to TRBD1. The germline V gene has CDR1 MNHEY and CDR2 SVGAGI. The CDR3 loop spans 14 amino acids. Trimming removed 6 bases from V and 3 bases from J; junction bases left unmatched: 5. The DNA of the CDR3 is TGTGCCAGCAGGGGGGACAGTCCCAATCAGCCCCAGCATTTT. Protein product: CASRGDSPNQPQHF.

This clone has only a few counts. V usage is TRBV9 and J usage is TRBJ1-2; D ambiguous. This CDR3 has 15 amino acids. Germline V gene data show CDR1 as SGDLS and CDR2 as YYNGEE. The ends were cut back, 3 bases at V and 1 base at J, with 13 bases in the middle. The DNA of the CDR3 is TGTGCCAGCAGCGGTAGGGCCGGCAGTAACTATGGCTACACCTTC. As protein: CASSGRAGSNYGYTF. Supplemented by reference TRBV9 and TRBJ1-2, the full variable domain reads DSGVTQTPKHLITATGQRVTLRCSPRSGDLSVYWYQQSLDQGLQFLIQYYNGEERAKGNILERFSAQQFPDLHSELNLSSLELGDSALYFCASSGRAGSNYGYTFGSGTRLTVV.